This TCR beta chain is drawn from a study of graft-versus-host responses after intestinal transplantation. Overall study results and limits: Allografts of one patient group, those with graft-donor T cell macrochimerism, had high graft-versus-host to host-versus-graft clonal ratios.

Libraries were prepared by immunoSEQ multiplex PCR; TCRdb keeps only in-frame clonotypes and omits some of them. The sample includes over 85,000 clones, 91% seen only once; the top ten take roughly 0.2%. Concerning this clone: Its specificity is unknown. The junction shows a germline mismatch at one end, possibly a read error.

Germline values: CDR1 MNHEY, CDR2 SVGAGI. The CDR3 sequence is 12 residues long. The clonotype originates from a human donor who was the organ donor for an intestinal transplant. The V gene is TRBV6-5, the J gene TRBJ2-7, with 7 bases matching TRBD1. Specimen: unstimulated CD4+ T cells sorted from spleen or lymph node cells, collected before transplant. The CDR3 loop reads CASSPRPQDRSF. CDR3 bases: TGTGCCAGCAGTCCCCGACCACAGGACAGGAGCTTC.